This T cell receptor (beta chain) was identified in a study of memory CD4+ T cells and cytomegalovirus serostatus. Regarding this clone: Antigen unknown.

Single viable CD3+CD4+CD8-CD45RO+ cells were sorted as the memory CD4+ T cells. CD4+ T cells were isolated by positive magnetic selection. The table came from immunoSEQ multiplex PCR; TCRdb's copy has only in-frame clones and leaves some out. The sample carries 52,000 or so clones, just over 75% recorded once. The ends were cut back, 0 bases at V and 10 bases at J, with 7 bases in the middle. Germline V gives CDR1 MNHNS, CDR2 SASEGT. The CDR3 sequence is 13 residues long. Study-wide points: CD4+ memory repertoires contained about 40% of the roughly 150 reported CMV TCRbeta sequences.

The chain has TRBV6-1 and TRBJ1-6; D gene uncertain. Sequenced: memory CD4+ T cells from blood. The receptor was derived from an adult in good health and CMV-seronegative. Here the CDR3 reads CASSEARGSPLHF. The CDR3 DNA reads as TGTGCCAGCAGTGAAGCGCGTGGGTCACCCCTCCACTTT.